This entry describes one T cell receptor (beta chain). The CDR3 is 14 amino acids. The V end was cut by 8 bases, the J end by 6 bases, with 17 bases between. Germline CDR1 reads MNHEY; CDR2 reads SMNVEV (reference sequence). The sample originates from a study of blood T cell repertoires in COVID-19. Study-wide background: In each case, the material was cDNA or gDNA derived from T cells, B-cell-depleted T cells, or PBMCs.

Source study methods: It was from reference gene primer amplification that nucleated cell counts were estimated. The data were produced by immunoSEQ multiplex PCR, yet TCRdb's version contains in-frame clones alone and is incomplete. The D gene and trimming were derived from the DNA, and the V and J assignments and clone size from that table. The data contain fewer than 70,000 clones, 60% to 85% of them singletons. This sequence originates from a man between 60 and 75 years old with acute or convalescent COVID-19. The specimen sequenced was peripheral blood. The chain employs TRBV27 and TRBJ2-1, with D perhaps matching TRBD2 (5 bases). As DNA, the CDR3 is TGTGCCAGCGGAAGCGGTTGGGAACCCAATGAGCAGTTCTTC. Protein: CASGSGWEPNEQFF.